The 9 T cell receptor beta chains below come from one sample, sequenced in a study of T cells after yellow fever vaccination. TCRdb redid the calling of the 5' RACE reads with MiXCR, one entry per CDR3 protein. Of 620,000 or so distinct CDR3 sequences in the sample, about 12% were seen once. The source material was PBMCs, sampled on the day of the yellow fever booster vaccination. These TCRs come from a man younger than 40 who received the YFV17D yellow fever vaccine.

This sequence joins TRBV20-1 and TRBJ1-6, with a tentative D call TRBD1 (6 bases). Germline values: CDR1 DFQATT, CDR2 SNEGSKA (reference sequence). The CDR3 is made up of 16 amino acids. V was trimmed by 1 base and J by 10 bases, leaving 20 bases between them. The DNA of the CDR3 is TGCAGTGCTAGAGCCCTAGAGGGGGGCTCATGGTCACCCCTCCACTTT. Amino acid sequence: CSARALEGGSWSPLHF.

The rearrangement links TRBV11-1 to TRBJ2-1, with 7 bases matching TRBD2. Germline CDR1 and CDR2: SGHAT and FQDESV (reference sequence). The V segment lost 3 bases and the J segment 0 bases; nucleotides outside the gene matches: 14. The CDR3 is made up of 19 amino acids. The CDR3, as DNA: TGTGCCAGCAGCTTCCCGGGCCTAGGTCTAGCGGCCTCCTACAATGAGCAGTTCTTC. This gives the protein CASSFPGLGLAASYNEQFF.

The chain is built from TRBV20-1 and TRBJ2-5; TRBD2 agrees at 7 bases. With 4 bases clipped from V and 3 bases from J, the junction kept 8 bases outside the gene matches. The CDR3 runs to 14 residues. Germline V lookup: CDR1 DFQATT, CDR2 SNEGSKA (reference sequence). This CDR3 reads CSATPGTTKETQYF. CDR3 nucleotides: TGCAGTGCTACCCCCGGGACTACTAAAGAGACCCAGTACTTC.

This clonotype was detected only a few times. The chain combines TRBV18 with TRBJ1-1; unclear D gene. CDR3 size: 12 residues. V was shortened by 3 bases and J by 6 bases, with 8 bases between the two germline ends. Germline CDR1 and CDR2: KGHSH and LQKENI. CDR3 sequence: CASSPEPPEAFF. CDR3 in DNA: TGTGCCAGCTCACCGGAACCACCTGAAGCTTTCTTT.

This clonotype was seen ten or more times. The chain is built from TRBV20-1 and TRBJ2-5; 8 bases are shared with TRBD1. The ends lost 6 bases at V and 5 bases at J; junction bases unmatched: 5. Germline values: CDR1 DFQATT, CDR2 SNEGSKA (reference sequence). The CDR3 is made up of 12 amino acids. CDR3 region: CSAETGAETQYF. CDR3 DNA: TGCAGTGCAGAGACAGGGGCTGAGACCCAGTACTTC.

This clonotype was seen a few times. J is TRBJ1-2 and V is TRBV13; D gene unclear. Germline CDR1 PRHDT, CDR2 FYEKMQ (reference sequence). The CDR3 runs to 14 residues. Trimming cost V 5 bases and J 7 bases, with 17 bases left between them. The CDR3 nucleotides are TGTGCCAGCAGCGAGAATACGAGGTTGGGTGGCTACACCTTC. Its protein product is CASSENTRLGGYTF.

This clonotype was detected a few times. V usage is TRBV5-4 and J usage is TRBJ2-1; D is perhaps TRBD2 (6 bases). Looked up from germline, CDR1 is SGHNT and CDR2 is YYREEE (reference sequence). This CDR3 has 14 amino acids. Trimming stripped 1 base from V and 5 bases from J, with 10 bases between. The CDR3 bases are TGTGCCAGCAGCTTGAAACGGGGGAACAATGAGCAGTTCTTC. This codes for CASSLKRGNNEQFF.

This clonotype was seen more than once but under ten times. The gene calls are TRBV20-1 and TRBJ2-5; unclear D gene. Germline V CDR1 and CDR2: DFQATT, SNEGSKA (reference sequence). The CDR3 extends over 15 amino acids. Trimming pared 5 bases from V and 1 base from J, leaving 17 bases between. This CDR3 is CSAPHPSRIQETQYF. The CDR3 coding sequence is TGCAGTGCTCCACACCCTTCGCGTATCCAAGAGACCCAGTACTTC.

This chain connects TRBV20-1 to TRBJ1-3; no clear D. Germline CDR1 and CDR2: DFQATT and SNEGSKA (reference sequence). This CDR3 contains 14 residues. V was clipped by 1 base and J by 4 bases, with 11 bases between them. DNA of the CDR3: TGCAGTGCTAGAGCCCACCAAGAAGGAAACACCATATATTTT. It is translated as CSARAHQEGNTIYF.